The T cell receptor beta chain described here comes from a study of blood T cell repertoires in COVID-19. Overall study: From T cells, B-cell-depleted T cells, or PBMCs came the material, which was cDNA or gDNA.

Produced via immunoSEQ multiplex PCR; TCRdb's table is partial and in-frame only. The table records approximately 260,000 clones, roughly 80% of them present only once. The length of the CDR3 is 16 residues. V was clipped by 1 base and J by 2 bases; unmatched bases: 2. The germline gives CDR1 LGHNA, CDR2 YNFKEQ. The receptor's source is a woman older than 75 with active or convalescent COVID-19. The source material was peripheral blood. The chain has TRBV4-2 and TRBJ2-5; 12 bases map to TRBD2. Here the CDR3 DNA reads TGTGCCAGCAGCCAAGCCCTAGCGGGAGGGCAAGAGACCCAGTACTTC. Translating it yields CASSQALAGGQETQYF.